This T cell receptor (beta chain) was found in a study of OX40 agonist ivuxolimab in advanced cancers. Looking at the study overall: The drug used for patients, ivuxolimab, was an agonistic anti-OX40 (CD134) antibody. The study enrolled dose-escalation patients with hepatocellular carcinoma, melanoma, renal cell or head and neck cancer. Study-wide points: The investigators did not determine what antigen specificity the expanded peripheral T cells had.

With regard to this clone: Its antigen is still unknown. At one end, the junction sequence differs from germline, possibly due to a read error. Distinct nucleotide sequences in the sample also encode this CDR3.

This CDR3 has 13 amino acids. Germline CDR1 and CDR2: SGHTA and FQGTGA. Blood got drawn at baseline, again on cycle 4 day 1, and then on cycle 7 day 1. Only in-frame clones appear in the TCRdb table, and some are missing; sequencing was by immunoSEQ multiplex PCR. The sample yields 50,000 to 75,000 clones, around 86% seen once. The source material was CD4+ or CD8+ T cells sorted from blood, sampled in a trial of the OX40 agonist ivuxolimab. This receptor was taken from an adult with an advanced solid tumor such as melanoma, head and neck, liver or kidney cancer. J is TRBJ2-1 and V is TRBV7-3; D is unresolved. CDR3 coding DNA: TGCGCCAGCAGCTTCGGAACACTTAATGAGCAGTTCTTC. It encodes CASSFGTLNEQFF.